The sample holds a few counts of the clone carrying this TCR beta chain. The CDR3 is 16 amino acids. The germline V gene has CDR1 MNHEY and CDR2 SVGAGI. V was cut by 2 bases and J by 4 bases, with 12 bases left in between. This sample is part of a study of patients and donors after allogeneic stem cell transplantation. Each CDR3 protein gets one entry after TCRdb re-called the RT-PCR reads with MiXCR. Counted here are hundreds of thousands of distinct CDR3 sequences, roughly 17% occurring once; the ten biggest clones make up roughly 7%. This chain links TRBV6-5 with TRBJ2-6, with D perhaps matching TRBD2 (6 bases). The specimen sequenced was blood, either unsorted or a sorted T cell fraction (not recorded which). The sequence derives from a human donor who was either an allogeneic HSCT recipient or a stem cell or donor lymphocyte infusion donor (not recorded which). It is not recorded whose cells these are; they may come from a transplant donor. Written as DNA, the CDR3 is TGTGCCAGCAGTTACGGGGGGAGTCCCGGGGCCAACGTCCTGACTTTC. This gives the protein CASSYGGSPGANVLTF.